These T cell receptor beta chains were read from a single sample in a study of blood T cells in healthy people across ages. TCRdb analysed the 5' RACE reads with MiXCR anew, one entry per CDR3 protein. The data show approximately 1.5 million distinct CDR3 sequences, about 45% seen once. Sequenced: blood. These receptors came from a woman under 30 in good health. CDR3s include the opening cysteine and the closing phenylalanine or tryptophan. The D gene is left open where the match is weak. Only part of the rows carry a size: once, few, many, or a class if the clone is expanded.

size,D,length,J,V,CDR3,DNA
NA,NA,15,TRBJ2-5,TRBV24-1,CATSEENRAYNEQYF,TGTGCCACCAGTGAGGAAAACAGGGCCTACAATGAGCAGTACTTC
NA,NA,14,TRBJ1-2,TRBV20-1,CSAGRGATSDGYTF,TGCAGTGCTGGTAGAGGAGCCACATCTGATGGCTACACCTTC
few,NA,12,TRBJ2-1,TRBV20-1,CSATLGSGEQFF,TGCAGTGCTACCCTGGGGTCCGGTGAGCAGTTCTTC
once,NA,14,TRBJ2-7,TRBV30,CAWSSGRSTYEQYF,TGTGCCTGGAGTTCCGGCAGGTCGACCTACGAGCAGTACTTC
few,NA,13,TRBJ2-5,TRBV29-1,CSVEVRGGETQYF,TGCAGCGTTGAAGTCAGGGGAGGAGAGACCCAGTACTTC
few,TRBD2,17,TRBJ2-7,TRBV4-3,CASSQDSGRELLYEQYF,TGCGCCAGCAGCCAAGATTCGGGGCGGGAGTTACTTTACGAGCAGTACTTC
NA,NA,15,TRBJ1-3,TRBV5-1,CASSSQGGTGNTIYF,TGCGCCAGCAGCTCCCAGGGTGGAACTGGAAACACCATATATTTT
few,TRBD2,14,TRBJ2-3,TRBV24-1,CATSPGLDADTQYF,TGTGCCACCAGCCCGGGACTAGACGCAGATACGCAGTATTTT
NA,TRBD2,18,TRBJ2-2,TRBV4-1,CASSQPRAETSVTGELFF,TGCGCCAGCAGCCAGCCTCGGGCCGAGACTAGCGTCACCGGGGAGCTGTTTTTT
NA,NA,14,TRBJ2-5,TRBV20-1,CSATVSGRLETQYF,TGCAGTGCGACCGTATCCGGGAGACTGGAGACCCAGTACTTC
NA,NA,16,TRBJ1-5,TRBV18,CASSPSSGNSNQPQHF,TGCGCCAGCTCACCATCCTCAGGGAATAGCAATCAGCCCCAGCATTTT